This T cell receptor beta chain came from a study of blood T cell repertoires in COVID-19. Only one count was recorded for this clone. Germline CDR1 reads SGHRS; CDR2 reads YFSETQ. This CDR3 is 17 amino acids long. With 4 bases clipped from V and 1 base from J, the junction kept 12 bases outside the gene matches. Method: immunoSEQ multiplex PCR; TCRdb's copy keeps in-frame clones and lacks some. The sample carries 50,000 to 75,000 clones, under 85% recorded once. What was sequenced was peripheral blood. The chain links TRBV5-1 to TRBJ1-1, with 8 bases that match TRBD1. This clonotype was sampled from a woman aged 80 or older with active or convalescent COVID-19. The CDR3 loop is CASSDLPLGQANTEAFF. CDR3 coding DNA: TGCGCCAGCAGCGATCTACCCTTGGGACAGGCGAACACTGAAGCTTTCTTT.